The rows below give T cell receptor beta chains drawn from one sample of a study of human T cells and chemical hapten exposure. TCRdb redid the calling of the RACE reads with MiXCR, one entry per CDR3 protein. The table shows some 90,000 distinct CDR3 sequences, with about an eighth occurring only once. Sample: whole blood, taken in connection with sensitization to the hapten diphenylcyclopropenone (DPC). The receptors derive from a middle-aged woman with alopecia areata. Some clones in this sample may be carry-over from other donors' samples. CDR3s leave out the opening cysteine and the closing phenylalanine or tryptophan. The order of the fields is V gene, CDR3 length, CDR3 protein.

v_gene: TRBV7-9; len: 13; CDR3aa: ASSPDGVPGDTQY
v_gene: TRBV6-5; len: 16; CDR3aa: ASSAPPGQGGSGTEAF
v_gene: TRBV28; len: 12; CDR3aa: ASTLGQGGQPQH
v_gene: TRBV6-1; len: 13; CDR3aa: ASKPGQGAPDTQY
v_gene: TRBV7-9; len: 11; CDR3aa: ASSPGQDSGYT
v_gene: TRBV11-2; len: 12; CDR3aa: GSTLRGSSYEQY
v_gene: TRBV27; len: 13; CDR3aa: ASSFEGTNTGELF
v_gene: TRBV30; len: 11; CDR3aa: AWSIADDYGYT
v_gene: TRBV2; len: 12; CDR3aa: ASSEEGLPPEQY
v_gene: TRBV5-1; len: 13; CDR3aa: ASSVLAGGYNEQF
v_gene: TRBV5-6; len: 13; CDR3aa: ASSLTSGYPDTQY
v_gene: TRBV7-2; len: 10; CDR3aa: ASSPTTDTQY
v_gene: TRBV28; len: 11; CDR3aa: ASRGDGAYEQY
v_gene: TRBV14; len: 10; CDR3aa: ASSHHSGPLH
v_gene: TRBV28; len: 14; CDR3aa: ASSLAGQGANQPQH
v_gene: TRBV9; len: 15; CDR3aa: ASSPPRAGAFTGELF
v_gene: TRBV5-1; len: 13; CDR3aa: ASGRTSGMADTQY
v_gene: TRBV20-1; len: 11; CDR3aa: SARGRGVDEQF
v_gene: TRBV7-2; len: 14; CDR3aa: ASSLGGIKNTGELF
v_gene: TRBV6-2/TRBV6-3; len: 13; CDR3aa: ASRQAGGWGNEQF
v_gene: TRBV7-7; len: 13; CDR3aa: ASSPYTGGGTEAF
v_gene: TRBV6-6; len: 14; CDR3aa: ASSYFSGKVAGELF